Given below is one T cell receptor beta chain in context. Its target is unknown. This entry is derived from a study of lymphopenia after photon versus proton radiotherapy. The study's findings and limits: Relative stability marked proton patients; photon patients lost diversity and naive cells. After lymphocyte nadir, photon-treated repertoires showed oligoclonal expansion, especially CD8+ Temra. Only patients who died were analyzed for survival; proton advantage is unproven.

This table comes from immunoSEQ multiplex PCR, and its TCRdb copy is limited to in-frame clones, with some not included. The data show 77,000 or so clones, more than 70% seen once. The CDR3 extends over 16 amino acids. The V gene end was trimmed by 4 bases and the J gene end by 5 bases; junction bases not matched to a gene: 10. The germline V gene encodes CDR1 SGHRS and CDR2 YFSETQ. The chain is built from TRBV5-1 and TRBJ2-2; 8 bases are a match to TRBD2. The source material was peripheral blood, sampled from a patient treated with proton-based radiotherapy. The receptor was derived from a man between 60 and 70 years old with pancreatic cancer. This chain's CDR3 is CASSPRGGAETGELFF. Written as DNA, the CDR3 is TGCGCCAGCAGCCCTCGGGGGGGCGCGGAGACCGGGGAGCTGTTTTTT. Full variable domain (missing parts from reference TRBV5-1 and TRBJ2-2): KAGVTQTPRYLIKTRGQQVTLSCSPISGHRSVSWYQQTPGQGLQFLFEYFSETQRNKGNFPGRFSGRQFSNSRSEMNVSTLELGDSALYLCASSPRGGAETGELFFGEGSRLTVL.